This T cell receptor (beta chain) was profiled in a study of cytomegalovirus exposure and HLA in healthy donors. The J segment lost 2 bases and the V segment lost 1 base, leaving 1 base of the junction unmatched. The CDR3 consists of 14 residues. Germline V lookup: CDR1 SGHRS, CDR2 YFSETQ. PCR used 60 Vbeta primers and 13 Jbeta primers. Method: immunoSEQ multiplex PCR; TCRdb's copy keeps in-frame clones and lacks some. The sample shows around 100,000 clones, just under 80% of them seen only once. V gene TRBV5-1 combines with J gene TRBJ2-5, with TRBD1 matching 8 bases. Sequenced sample: PBMCs. The receptor was isolated from a male donor in good health and CMV-seropositive. This CDR3 is CASSLTGGQETQYF. Written as DNA, the CDR3 is TGCGCCAGCAGCTTGACAGGGGGTCAAGAGACCCAGTACTTC. Full variable domain (missing parts from reference TRBV5-1 and TRBJ2-5): KAGVTQTPRYLIKTRGQQVTLSCSPISGHRSVSWYQQTPGQGLQFLFEYFSETQRNKGNFPGRFSGRQFSNSRSEMNVSTLELGDSALYLCASSLTGGQETQYFGPGTRLLVL.